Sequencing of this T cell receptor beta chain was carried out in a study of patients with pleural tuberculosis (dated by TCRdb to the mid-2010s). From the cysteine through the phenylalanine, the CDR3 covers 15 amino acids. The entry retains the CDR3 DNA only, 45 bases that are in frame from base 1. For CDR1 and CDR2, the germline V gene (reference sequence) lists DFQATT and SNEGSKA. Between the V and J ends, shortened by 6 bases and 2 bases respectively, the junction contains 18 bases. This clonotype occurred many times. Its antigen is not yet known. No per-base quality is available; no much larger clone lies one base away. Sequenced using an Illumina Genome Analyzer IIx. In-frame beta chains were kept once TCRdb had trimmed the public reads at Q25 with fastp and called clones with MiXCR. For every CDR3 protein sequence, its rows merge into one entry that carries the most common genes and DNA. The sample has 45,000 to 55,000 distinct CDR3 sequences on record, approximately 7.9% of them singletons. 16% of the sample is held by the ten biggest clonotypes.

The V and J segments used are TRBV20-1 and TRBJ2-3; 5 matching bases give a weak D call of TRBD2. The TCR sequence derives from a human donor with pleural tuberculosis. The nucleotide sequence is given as TGCAGTGCACGGAAGCGGAAGCGAAACACAGATACGCAGTATTTT. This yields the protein CSARKRKRNTDTQYF.